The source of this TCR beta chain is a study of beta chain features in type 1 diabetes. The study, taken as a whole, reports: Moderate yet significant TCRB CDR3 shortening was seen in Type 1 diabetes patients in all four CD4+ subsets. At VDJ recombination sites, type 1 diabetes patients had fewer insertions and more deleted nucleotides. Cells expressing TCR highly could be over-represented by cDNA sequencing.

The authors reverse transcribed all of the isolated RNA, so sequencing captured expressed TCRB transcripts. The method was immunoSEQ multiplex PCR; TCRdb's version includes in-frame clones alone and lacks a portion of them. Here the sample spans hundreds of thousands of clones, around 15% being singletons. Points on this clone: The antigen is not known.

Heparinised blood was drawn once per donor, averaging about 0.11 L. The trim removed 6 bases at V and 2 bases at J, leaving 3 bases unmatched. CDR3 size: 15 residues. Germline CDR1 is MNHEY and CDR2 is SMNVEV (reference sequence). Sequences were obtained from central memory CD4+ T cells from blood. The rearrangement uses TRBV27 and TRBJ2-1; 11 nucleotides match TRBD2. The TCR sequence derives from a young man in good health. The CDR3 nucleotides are TGTGCCAGCAGCTTAGCGGGAGGGACCTACAATGAGCAGTTCTTC. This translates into CASSLAGGTYNEQFF.